These 19 T cell receptor beta chains were sequenced from one sample in a study of blood T cell repertoires in COVID-19. The protocol was immunoSEQ multiplex PCR, while the TCRdb copy is restricted to in-frame clones and leaves out a portion. There are a few hundred thousand clones in the sample; 70% to 90% occur only once, and under 4% lies in the top ten. The specimen was peripheral blood. The receptors derive from a man younger than 35 with active or convalescent COVID-19.

In the case of this clone: Other DNA sequences in the same sample also yield this CDR3. The V gene is TRBV5-1, the J gene TRBJ2-1; a weak D match, TRBD2 (6 bases). The germline V and J ends were trimmed by 0 bases and 4 bases, with 11 bases remaining between them. Germline lookup yields CDR1 SGHRS and CDR2 YFSETQ. This CDR3 comprises 15 residues. CDR3 residues: CASSLAGSSYNEQFF. The CDR3 DNA reads TGCGCCAGCAGCTTGGCCGGGAGTTCTTACAATGAGCAGTTCTTC.

The chain recombines TRBV28 with TRBJ2-1; D remains unclear. The germline V and J ends were trimmed by 6 bases and 2 bases, with 8 bases remaining between them. The germline V gene encodes CDR1 MDHEN and CDR2 SYDVKM. The CDR3 totals 13 residues. The chain's CDR3 is CASRSDPYNEQFF. The DNA for the CDR3 is TGTGCCAGCAGGTCAGATCCCTACAATGAGCAGTTCTTC.

The table lists this clone with a few counts. CDR3 in amino acids: CASSWSSYEQYF. The CDR3 nucleotides are TGTGCCAGCAGCTGGAGCTCCTACGAGCAGTACTTC. The chain employs TRBV7-2 and TRBJ2-7; no firm D call. The CDR3 is 12 residues long. The V end lost 4 bases, the J end lost 0 bases, and 4 bases lay between the germline ends. Germline V lookup: CDR1 SGHTA, CDR2 FQGNSA.

This clone appeared once. CDR3 in amino acids: CASSQTGPNQPQHF. DNA for the CDR3: TGTGCCAGCAGCCAAACAGGGCCCAATCAGCCCCAGCATTTT. The chain is built from TRBV11-2 and TRBJ1-5; D may be TRBD1 (6 bases). Germline CDR1 reads SGHAT; CDR2 reads FQNNGV. CDR3 length: 14 residues. Trimming stripped 5 bases from V and 3 bases from J, with 11 bases between.

The chain recombines TRBV7-2 with TRBJ2-7, with 9 nucleotides matching TRBD2. Germline trimming cut 0 bases from V and 2 bases from J; bases unmatched to any gene: 2. The CDR3 runs 15 residues. Germline V lookup: CDR1 SGHTA, CDR2 FQGNSA. The CDR3 region has the DNA TGTGCCAGCAGCTTAGCGGCGGGAGGGACCTACGAGCAGTACTTC. Its translation: CASSLAAGGTYEQYF. Full variable domain (remainder filled in from reference TRBV7-2 and TRBJ2-7): GAGVSQSPSNKVTEKGKDVELRCDPISGHTALYWYRQSLGQGLEFLIYFQGNSAPDKSGLPSDRFSAERTGGSVSTLTIQRTQQEDSAVYLCASSLAAGGTYEQYFGPGTRLTVT.

This sequence joins TRBV6-1 and TRBJ2-7, with no clear D. This CDR3 has 12 residues. Germline CDR1 reads MNHNS; CDR2 reads SASEGT. Trimming took off 2 bases at V and 2 bases at J, with 4 bases between the two ends. DNA for the CDR3: TGTGCCAGCAGTGAAACAACCTACGAGCAGTACTTC. It encodes CASSETTYEQYF.

The V gene is TRBV19, the J gene TRBJ2-7, with 9 bases aligning to TRBD2. The CDR3 has 15 residues. In germline, CDR1 is LNHDA, CDR2 SQIVND (reference sequence). V lost 3 bases, J lost 0 bases, and 3 bases stayed unmatched. The CDR3 here is CASSMAGGPSYEQYF. As DNA, the CDR3 is TGTGCCAGTAGTATGGCGGGAGGGCCCTCCTACGAGCAGTACTTC.

This chain joins TRBV19 and TRBJ2-1; 7 nucleotides align to TRBD1. Unmatched junction bases numbered 12, after V lost 4 bases and J lost 15 bases. This CDR3 spans 13 amino acids. The germline CDR1 and CDR2 sequences are LNHDA and SQIVND (reference sequence). In nucleotides, the CDR3 is TGTGCCAGTAGTAGCCGGACAGGCGGCCGTAGGTTCTTC. Amino acid sequence: CASSSRTGGRRFF.

This chain joins TRBV6-2 or TRBV6-3 and TRBJ1-2; 12 nucleotides align to TRBD1. Germline-derived CDR1 and CDR2 are MNHEY and SVGEGT. The V and J ends lost 4 bases and 8 bases, in that order; junction bases with no gene match: 8. The CDR3 spans 15 residues. CDR3 nucleotide sequence: TGTGCCAGCAGTTGGGACAGGGGGCAAGGAGGAGGCTACACCTTC. It translates to CASSWDRGQGGGYTF.

This clone was seen once. The chain employs TRBV6-5 and TRBJ1-5; D gene uncertain. Germline CDR1 is MNHEY and CDR2 is SVGAGI. V dropped 8 bases and J dropped 8 bases, with 16 bases sitting between them. This CDR3 has 13 residues. The CDR3 region is CASSIDGVKPQHF. The CDR3, as DNA: TGTGCCAGCTCAATTGACGGGGTCAAGCCCCAGCATTTT.

The CDR3, as DNA: TGTGCCAGTAGTACACCGGGAGGGATTCGTGCTATATCAGGGGATGAGCAGTTCTTC. Protein sequence: CASSTPGGIRAISGDEQFF. This chain connects TRBV19 to TRBJ2-1; TRBD2 aligns across 8 bases. There are 19 residues in the CDR3. V was pared by 4 bases and J by 8 bases, with 22 bases of the junction left unmatched. Germline loops: CDR1 LNHDA, CDR2 SQIVND (reference sequence).

V is TRBV12-3 or TRBV12-4 and J is TRBJ1-1; D possibly corresponds to TRBD1 (5 bases). Trimming removed 6 bases at V and 0 bases at J, with 8 bases between. This CDR3 contains 13 residues. CDR3 loop: CASRQQVNTEAFF. The DNA of the CDR3 is TGTGCCAGCAGGCAACAGGTGAACACTGAAGCTTTCTTT.

The chain couples TRBV29-1 to TRBJ1-1, with 7 bases identical to TRBD1. Losses at the gene ends were 7 bases for V and 4 bases for J; bases not matched to a gene: 15. The CDR3 contains 15 residues. The germline V gene has CDR1 SQVTM and CDR2 ANQGSEA. CDR3 sequence (DNA): TGCAGCGCGAGAGGGACACAGGGGAAAGTCACTGAAGCTTTCTTT. This encodes CSARGTQGKVTEAFF. Variable domain in full (rest from reference TRBV29-1 and TRBJ1-1): SAVISQKPSRDICQRGTSLTIQCQVDSQVTMMFWYRQQPGQSLTLIATANQGSEATYESGFVIDKFPISRPNLTFSTLTVSNMSPEDSSIYLCSARGTQGKVTEAFFGQGTRLTVV.

This clone has more than one count but fewer than ten. V usage is TRBV7-9 and J usage is TRBJ2-7; tentatively, D is TRBD1 (6 bases). This CDR3 contains 15 residues. V was pared by 1 base and J by 4 bases, with 14 bases between. Germline values: CDR1 SEHNR, CDR2 FQNEAQ (reference sequence). The CDR3 nucleotides are TGTGCCAGCAGCTTAGGATCGGCAGGGGTTTACGAGCAGTACTTC. It translates to CASSLGSAGVYEQYF.

This sequence joins TRBV18 and TRBJ2-1, with D possibly TRBD2 on 6 matching bases. From germline, CDR1 is KGHSH and CDR2 LQKENI. The length of the CDR3 is 14 residues. The V end was cut by 5 bases, the J end by 7 bases, with 15 bases between. CDR3 coding DNA: TGTGCCAGCTCAGAGATGACTAGGGCTAATGAGCAGTTCTTC. Protein sequence: CASSEMTRANEQFF. Full variable domain (missing parts from reference TRBV18 and TRBJ2-1): NAGVMQNPRHLVRRRGQEARLRCSPMKGHSHVYWYRQLPEEGLKFMVYLQKENIIDESGMPKERFSAEFPKEGPSILRIQQVVRGDSAAYFCASSEMTRANEQFFGPGTRLTVL.

The chain couples TRBV9 to TRBJ1-1; maybe TRBD1 (5 bases). The CDR3 extends over 14 amino acids. Germline values: CDR1 SGDLS, CDR2 YYNGEE. The germline V and J ends were trimmed by 2 bases and 7 bases, with 15 bases remaining between them. CDR3 sequence reads: CASSVGGPRGEAFF. The CDR3 DNA sequence: TGTGCCAGCAGCGTCGGAGGGCCAAGGGGTGAAGCTTTCTTT.

V is TRBV18 and J is TRBJ2-1; TRBD2 agrees at 11 bases. With V trimmed by 5 bases and J by 4 bases, 4 bases remained unmatched. Germline loops: CDR1 KGHSH, CDR2 LQKENI. The CDR3 is 15 residues long. The CDR3 loop reads CASSWGTSGYNEQFF. The CDR3 DNA reads TGTGCCAGCTCATGGGGGACTAGCGGATACAATGAGCAGTTCTTC.

The chain combines TRBV10-1 with TRBJ2-5; 9 positions match TRBD1. The CDR3 consists of 17 residues. Germline-derived CDR1 and CDR2 are WNHNN and SYGVQD (reference sequence). The V and J ends lost 4 bases and 2 bases, in that order; junction bases with no gene match: 11. CDR3 amino acids: CASSVAGTGYQQETQYF. In DNA form, the CDR3 reads TGCGCCAGCAGTGTGGCAGGGACAGGGTACCAGCAAGAGACCCAGTACTTC.

This clone has just one count. The chain employs TRBV4-3 and TRBJ2-4, with D unresolved. V gave up 0 bases and J gave up 0 bases, with 9 bases separating them. Per the germline V gene, CDR1 is LGHNA and CDR2 is YSLEER. This CDR3 has 16 amino acids. The CDR3 nucleotides are TGCGCCAGCAGCCAAGATCGGTCGCTAGCCAAAAACATTCAGTACTTC. This sequence encodes CASSQDRSLAKNIQYF.